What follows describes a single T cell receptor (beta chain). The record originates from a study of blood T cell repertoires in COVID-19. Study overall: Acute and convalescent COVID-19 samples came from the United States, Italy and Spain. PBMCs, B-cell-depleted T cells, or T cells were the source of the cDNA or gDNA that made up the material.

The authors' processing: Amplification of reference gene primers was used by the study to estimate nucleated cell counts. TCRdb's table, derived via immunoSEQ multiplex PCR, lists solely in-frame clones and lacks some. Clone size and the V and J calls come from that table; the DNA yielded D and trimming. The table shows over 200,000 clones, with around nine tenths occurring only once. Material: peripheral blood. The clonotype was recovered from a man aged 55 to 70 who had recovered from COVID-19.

Written as DNA, the CDR3 is TGTGCCAGCAGTCTCGGACAGCGGCTTTACTTC. Residues: CASSLGQRLYF. The chain has TRBV27 and TRBJ2-7; a possible D gene is TRBD1 (6 bases). The CDR3 runs 11 residues. Trimming pared 5 bases from V and 13 bases from J, leaving 15 bases between. CDR1 MNHEY and CDR2 SMNVEV come from the germline V gene (reference sequence).